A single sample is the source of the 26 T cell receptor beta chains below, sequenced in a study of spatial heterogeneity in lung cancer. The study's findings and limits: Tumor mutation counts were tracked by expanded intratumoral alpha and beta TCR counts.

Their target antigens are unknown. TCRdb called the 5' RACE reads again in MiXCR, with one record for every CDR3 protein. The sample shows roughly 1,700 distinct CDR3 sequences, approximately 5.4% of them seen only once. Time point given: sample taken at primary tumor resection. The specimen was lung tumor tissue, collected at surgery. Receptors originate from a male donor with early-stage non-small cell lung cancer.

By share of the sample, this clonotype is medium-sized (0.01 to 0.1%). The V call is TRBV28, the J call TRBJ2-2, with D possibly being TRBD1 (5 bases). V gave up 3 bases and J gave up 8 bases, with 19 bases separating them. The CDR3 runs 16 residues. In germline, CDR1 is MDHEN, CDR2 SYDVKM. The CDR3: CASSFGQGYRGGELFF. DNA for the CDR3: TGTGCCAGCAGTTTTGGGCAGGGCTATCGTGGTGGGGAGCTGTTTTTT. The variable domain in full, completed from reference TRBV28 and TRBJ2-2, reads DVKVTQSSRYLVKRTGEKVFLECVQDMDHENMFWYRQDPGLGLRLIYFSYDVKMKEKGDIPEGYSVSREKKERFSLILESASTNQTSMYLCASSFGQGYRGGELFFGEGSRLTVL.

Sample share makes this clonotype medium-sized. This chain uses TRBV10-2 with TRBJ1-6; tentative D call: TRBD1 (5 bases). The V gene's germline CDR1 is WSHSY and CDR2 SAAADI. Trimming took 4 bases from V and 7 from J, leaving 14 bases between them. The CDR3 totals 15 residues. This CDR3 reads CASSGQIYLNSPLHF. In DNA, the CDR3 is TGCGCCAGCAGTGGACAGATTTATTTGAATTCACCCCTCCACTTT.

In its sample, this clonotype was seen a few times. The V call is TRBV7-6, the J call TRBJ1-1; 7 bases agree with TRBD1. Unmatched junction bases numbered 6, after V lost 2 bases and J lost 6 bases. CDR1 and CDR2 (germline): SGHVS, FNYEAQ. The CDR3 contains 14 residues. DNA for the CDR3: TGTGCCAGCAGCTTAAGACAGGGAGGCCCTGAAGCTTTCTTT. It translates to CASSLRQGGPEAFF. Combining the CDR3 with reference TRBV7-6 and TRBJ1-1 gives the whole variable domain GAGVSQSPRYKVTKRGQDVALRCDPISGHVSLYWYRQALGQGPEFLTYFNYEAQQDKSGLPNDRFSAERPEGSISTLTIQRTEQRDSAMYRCASSLRQGGPEAFFGQGTRLTVV.

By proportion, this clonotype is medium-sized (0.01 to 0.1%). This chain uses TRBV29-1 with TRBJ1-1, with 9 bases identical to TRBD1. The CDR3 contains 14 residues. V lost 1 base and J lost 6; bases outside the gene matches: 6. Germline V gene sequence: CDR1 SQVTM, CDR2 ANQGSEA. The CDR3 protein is CSVEARQGGAEAFF. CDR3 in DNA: TGCAGCGTTGAAGCCCGACAGGGGGGGGCTGAAGCTTTCTTT. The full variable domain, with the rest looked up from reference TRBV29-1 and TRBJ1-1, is SAVISQKPSRDICQRGTSLTIQCQVDSQVTMMFWYRQQPGQSLTLIATANQGSEATYESGFVIDKFPISRPNLTFSTLTVSNMSPEDSSIYLCSVEARQGGAEAFFGQGTRLTVV.

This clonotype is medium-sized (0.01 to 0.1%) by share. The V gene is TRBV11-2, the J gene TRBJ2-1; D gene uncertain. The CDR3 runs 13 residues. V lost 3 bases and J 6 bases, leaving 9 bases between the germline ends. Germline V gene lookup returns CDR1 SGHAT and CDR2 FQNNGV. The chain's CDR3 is CASSFGASNEQFF. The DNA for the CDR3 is TGTGCCAGCAGCTTCGGAGCGAGCAATGAGCAGTTCTTC.

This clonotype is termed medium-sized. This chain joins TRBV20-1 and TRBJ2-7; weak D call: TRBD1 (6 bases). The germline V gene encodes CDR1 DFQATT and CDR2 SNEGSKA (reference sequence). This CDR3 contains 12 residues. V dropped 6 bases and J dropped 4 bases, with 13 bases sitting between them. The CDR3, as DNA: TGCAGTGCCTCTGCACAGGGTTACGAGCAGTACTTC. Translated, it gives CSASAQGYEQYF.

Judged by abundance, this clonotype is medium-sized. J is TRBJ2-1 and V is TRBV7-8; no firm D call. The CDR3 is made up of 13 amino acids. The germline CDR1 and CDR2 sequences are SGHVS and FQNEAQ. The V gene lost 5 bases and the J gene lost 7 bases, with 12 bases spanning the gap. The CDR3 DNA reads TGTGCCAGCAGCCCCGACCCTCGTAATGAGCAGTTCTTC. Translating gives CASSPDPRNEQFF.

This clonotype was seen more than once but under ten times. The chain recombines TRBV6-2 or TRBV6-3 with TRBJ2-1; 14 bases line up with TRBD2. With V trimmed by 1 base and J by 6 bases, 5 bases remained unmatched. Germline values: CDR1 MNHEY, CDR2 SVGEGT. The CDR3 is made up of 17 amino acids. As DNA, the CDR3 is TGTGCCAGCAGTTACTTAGGGGGACTAGCGGGAGCCAATGAGCAGTTCTTC. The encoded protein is CASSYLGGLAGANEQFF.

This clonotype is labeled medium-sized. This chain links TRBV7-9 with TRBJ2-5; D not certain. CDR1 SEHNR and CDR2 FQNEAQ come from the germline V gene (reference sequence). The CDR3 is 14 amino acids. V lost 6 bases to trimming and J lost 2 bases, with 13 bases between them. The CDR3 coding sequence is TGTGCCAGCAGTTCCAATACACTACAAGAGACCCAGTACTTC. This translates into CASSSNTLQETQYF.

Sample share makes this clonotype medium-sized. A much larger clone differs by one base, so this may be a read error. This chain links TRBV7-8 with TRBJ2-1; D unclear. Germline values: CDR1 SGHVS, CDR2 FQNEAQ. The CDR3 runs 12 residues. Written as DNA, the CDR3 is TGTGTCAGCAGCTTAGTCGCATATGAGCAGTTCTTC. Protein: CVSSLVAYEQFF. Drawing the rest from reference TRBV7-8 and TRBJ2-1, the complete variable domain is GAGVSQSPRYKVAKRGQDVALRCDPISGHVSLFWYQQALGQGPEFLTYFQNEAQLDKSGLPSDRFFAERPEGSVSTLKIQRTQQEDSAVYLCVSSLVAYEQFFGPGTRLTVL.

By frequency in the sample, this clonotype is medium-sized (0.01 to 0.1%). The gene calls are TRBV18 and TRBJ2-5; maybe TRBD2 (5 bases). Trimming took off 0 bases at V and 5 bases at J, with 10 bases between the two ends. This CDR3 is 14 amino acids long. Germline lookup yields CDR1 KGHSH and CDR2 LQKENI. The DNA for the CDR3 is TGTGCCAGCTCACCACCGCGGGTCCCGGAGACCCAGTACTTC. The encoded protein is CASSPPRVPETQYF.

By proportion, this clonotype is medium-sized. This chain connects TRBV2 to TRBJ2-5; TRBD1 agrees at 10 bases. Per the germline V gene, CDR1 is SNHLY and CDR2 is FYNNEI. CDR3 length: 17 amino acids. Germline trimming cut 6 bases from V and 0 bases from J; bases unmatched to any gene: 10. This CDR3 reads CASSGTGEHVYQETQYF. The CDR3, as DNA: TGTGCCAGCAGCGGGACAGGGGAGCATGTGTACCAAGAGACCCAGTACTTC.

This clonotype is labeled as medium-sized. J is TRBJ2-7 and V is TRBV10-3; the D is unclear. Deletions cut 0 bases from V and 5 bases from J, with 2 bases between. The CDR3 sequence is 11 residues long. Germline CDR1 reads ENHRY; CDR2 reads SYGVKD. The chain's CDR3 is CAISESHEQYF. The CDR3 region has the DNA TGTGCCATCAGTGAGTCCCACGAGCAGTACTTC.

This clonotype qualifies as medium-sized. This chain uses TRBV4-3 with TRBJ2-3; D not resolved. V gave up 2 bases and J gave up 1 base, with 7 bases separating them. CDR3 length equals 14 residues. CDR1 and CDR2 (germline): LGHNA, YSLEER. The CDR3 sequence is CASSQNPGTDTQYF. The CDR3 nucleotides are TGCGCCAGCAGCCAAAATCCGGGCACAGATACGCAGTATTTT.

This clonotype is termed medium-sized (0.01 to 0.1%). The CDR3 region has the DNA TGCGCCAGCAGTGAGACTCTAGCTACCTATGGCTACACCTTC. Its protein product is CASSETLATYGYTF. The chain links TRBV10-2 to TRBJ1-2; no reliable D call. The V end was cut by 2 bases, the J end by 4 bases, with 11 bases between. The CDR3 is 14 residues long. The germline CDR1 and CDR2 sequences are WSHSY and SAAADI.

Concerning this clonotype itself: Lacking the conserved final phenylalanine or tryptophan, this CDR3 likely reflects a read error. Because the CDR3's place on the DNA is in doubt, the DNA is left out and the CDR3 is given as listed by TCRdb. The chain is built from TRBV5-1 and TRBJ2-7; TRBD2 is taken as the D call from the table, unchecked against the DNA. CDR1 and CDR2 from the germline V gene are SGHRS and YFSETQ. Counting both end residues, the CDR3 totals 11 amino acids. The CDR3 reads CAVGSILRAVL.

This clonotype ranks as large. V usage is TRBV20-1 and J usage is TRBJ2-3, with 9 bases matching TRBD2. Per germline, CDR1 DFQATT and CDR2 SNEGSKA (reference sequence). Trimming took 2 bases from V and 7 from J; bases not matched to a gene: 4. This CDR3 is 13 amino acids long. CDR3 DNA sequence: TGCAGTGCTAGACTAGCGGGATTGAATACGCAGTATTTT. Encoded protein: CSARLAGLNTQYF.

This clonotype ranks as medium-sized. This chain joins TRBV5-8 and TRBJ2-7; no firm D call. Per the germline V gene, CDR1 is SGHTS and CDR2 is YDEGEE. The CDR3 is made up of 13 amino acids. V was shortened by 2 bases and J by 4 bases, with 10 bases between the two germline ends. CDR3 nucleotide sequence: TGTGCCAGCAGCTTTAACTTACTGTACGAGCAGTACTTC. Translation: CASSFNLLYEQYF. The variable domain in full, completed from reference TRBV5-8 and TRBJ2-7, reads EAGVTQSPTHLIKTRGQQATLRCSPISGHTSVYWYQQALGLGLQFLLWYDEGEERNRGNFPPRFSGRQFPNYSSELNVNALELEDSALYLCASSFNLLYEQYFGPGTRLTVT.

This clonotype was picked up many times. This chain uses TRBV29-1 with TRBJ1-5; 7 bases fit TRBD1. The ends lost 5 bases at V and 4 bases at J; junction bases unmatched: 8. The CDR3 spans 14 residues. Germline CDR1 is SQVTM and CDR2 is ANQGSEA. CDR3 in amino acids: CSVTLGGANQPQHF. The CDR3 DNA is TGCAGCGTTACCCTAGGGGGCGCGAATCAGCCCCAGCATTTT.

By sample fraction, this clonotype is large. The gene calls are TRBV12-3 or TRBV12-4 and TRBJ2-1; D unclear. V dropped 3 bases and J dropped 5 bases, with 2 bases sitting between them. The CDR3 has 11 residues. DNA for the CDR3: TGTGCCAGCAGTTTGAACAATGAGCAGTTCTTC. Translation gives CASSLNNEQFF.

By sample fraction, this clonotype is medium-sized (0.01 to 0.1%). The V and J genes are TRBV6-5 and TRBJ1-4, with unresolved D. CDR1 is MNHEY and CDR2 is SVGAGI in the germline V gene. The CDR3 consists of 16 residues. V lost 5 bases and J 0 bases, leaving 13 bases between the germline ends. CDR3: CASSGRWTATNEKLFF. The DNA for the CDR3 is TGTGCCAGCAGTGGACGATGGACTGCAACTAATGAAAAACTGTTTTTT.

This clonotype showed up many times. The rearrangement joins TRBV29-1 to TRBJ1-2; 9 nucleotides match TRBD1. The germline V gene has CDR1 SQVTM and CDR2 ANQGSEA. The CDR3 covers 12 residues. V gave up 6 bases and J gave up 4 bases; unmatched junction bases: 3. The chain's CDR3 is CSVGQGTYGYTF. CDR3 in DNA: TGCAGCGTGGGACAGGGAACCTATGGCTACACCTTC.

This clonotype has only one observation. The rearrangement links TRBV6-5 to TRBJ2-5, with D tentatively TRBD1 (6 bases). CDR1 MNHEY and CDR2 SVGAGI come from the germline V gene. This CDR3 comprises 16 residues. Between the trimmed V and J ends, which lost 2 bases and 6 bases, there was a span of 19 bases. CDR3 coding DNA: TGTGCCAGCAGTTACGGGGGCATGGAGCCCTGGAAGACCCAGTACTTC. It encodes CASSYGGMEPWKTQYF.

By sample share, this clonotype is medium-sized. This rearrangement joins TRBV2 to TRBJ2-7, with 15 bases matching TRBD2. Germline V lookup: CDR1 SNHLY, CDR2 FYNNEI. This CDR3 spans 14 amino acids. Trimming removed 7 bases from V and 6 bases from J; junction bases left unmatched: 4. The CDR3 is CASIPGLAGGEQYF. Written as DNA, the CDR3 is TGTGCCAGCATTCCGGGACTAGCGGGAGGCGAGCAGTACTTC.

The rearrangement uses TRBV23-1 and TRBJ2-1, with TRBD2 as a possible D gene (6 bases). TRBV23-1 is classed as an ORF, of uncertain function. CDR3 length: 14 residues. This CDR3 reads CPCILSGDYNEQFF. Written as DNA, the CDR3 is TGCCCCTGCATCCTTAGCGGCGACTACAATGAGCAGTTCTTC.

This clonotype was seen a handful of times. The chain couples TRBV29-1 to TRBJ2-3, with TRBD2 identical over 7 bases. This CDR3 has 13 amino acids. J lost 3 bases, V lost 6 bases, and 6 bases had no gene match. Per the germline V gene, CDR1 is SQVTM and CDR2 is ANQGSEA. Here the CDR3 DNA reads TGCAGCGTGGTCGAGGGAGGGACAGATACGCAGTATTTT. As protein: CSVVEGGTDTQYF.